This T cell receptor (beta chain) was documented in a study of blood T cell repertoires in COVID-19. Looking at the study overall: Samples taken during acute and convalescent COVID-19 were collected in the United States, Italy and Spain. Sources were T cells, B-cell-depleted T cells, or PBMCs; the material itself was cDNA or gDNA.

Produced via immunoSEQ multiplex PCR; TCRdb's table is partial and in-frame only. The sample contains about 210,000 clones, about 91% of which appear only once. The germline V gene has CDR1 SGHDT and CDR2 YYEEEE. Trimming cost V 0 bases and J 3 bases, with 10 bases left between them. CDR3 length: 15 residues. There are a few counts of this clone. The clonotype comes from a woman in her thirties or forties with acute or convalescent COVID-19. Material: peripheral blood. This chain uses TRBV5-6 with TRBJ1-5; no clear D gene. The CDR3 sequence: CASSLDGTFNQPQHF. CDR3 coding DNA: TGTGCCAGCAGCTTGGACGGTACTTTCAATCAGCCCCAGCATTTT.